Listed below are T cell receptor beta chains from one sample, sequenced in a study of cytomegalovirus exposure and HLA in healthy donors. Measured with immunoSEQ multiplex PCR; TCRdb has only the in-frame clones, and not every one. The repertoire holds approximately 110,000 clones, with approximately 80% as singletons. Sequences were obtained from PBMCs. Every receptor here comes from a woman in her 40s in good health and CMV-seropositive. Both conserved end residues are part of each CDR3. Fields, in order: CDR3 length, V gene, D gene, CDR3 protein. D genes are given only for firm matches.

cdr3_length: 15; v_call: TRBV6-6; d_call: TRBD1; cdr3_aa: CASSPPGQINYGYTF
cdr3_length: 14; v_call: TRBV4-2; d_call: NA; cdr3_aa: CASSQGAGTYEQYF
cdr3_length: 14; v_call: TRBV18; d_call: NA; cdr3_aa: CASSPLGGEAEAFF
cdr3_length: 14; v_call: TRBV11-2; d_call: TRBD1; cdr3_aa: CASSLGTGEAEAFF
cdr3_length: 13; v_call: TRBV4-2; d_call: TRBD1; cdr3_aa: CASSRTGYTEAFF
cdr3_length: 11; v_call: TRBV11-3; d_call: NA; cdr3_aa: CASSLTGEQFF
cdr3_length: 15; v_call: TRBV19; d_call: NA; cdr3_aa: CASSISRQGRETQYF
cdr3_length: 18; v_call: TRBV5-1; d_call: TRBD2; cdr3_aa: CASSLVGLAGVADGELFF
cdr3_length: 15; v_call: TRBV5-1; d_call: TRBD1; cdr3_aa: CASSPTGASGETQYF
cdr3_length: 17; v_call: TRBV7-8; d_call: TRBD1; cdr3_aa: CASSLGKGGTGDSPLHF
cdr3_length: 16; v_call: TRBV5-6; d_call: TRBD2; cdr3_aa: CASSLVGSGNEKTQYF
cdr3_length: 16; v_call: TRBV5-1; d_call: NA; cdr3_aa: CASSLVPLSGANVLTF
cdr3_length: 15; v_call: TRBV9; d_call: TRBD2; cdr3_aa: CASSALAANYNEQFF
cdr3_length: 14; v_call: TRBV5-4; d_call: NA; cdr3_aa: CASSLDSVINEQFF
cdr3_length: 16; v_call: TRBV4-1; d_call: TRBD1; cdr3_aa: CASSPQASRGHGELFF
cdr3_length: 17; v_call: TRBV5-1; d_call: NA; cdr3_aa: CASSLDGDKSYNSPLHF
cdr3_length: 11; v_call: TRBV30; d_call: NA; cdr3_aa: CAWSARETQYF
cdr3_length: 15; v_call: TRBV7-9; d_call: TRBD1; cdr3_aa: CASSLIRGPLYEQYF
cdr3_length: 15; v_call: TRBV29-1; d_call: TRBD2; cdr3_aa: CSVEDQTSGGGEQYF
cdr3_length: 20; v_call: TRBV9; d_call: TRBD2; cdr3_aa: CASSLEPGLAGLSSYNEQFF
cdr3_length: 13; v_call: TRBV18; d_call: NA; cdr3_aa: CASSPVGDSPLHF
cdr3_length: 15; v_call: TRBV19; d_call: NA; cdr3_aa: CASSIAGSGANVLTF
cdr3_length: 18; v_call: TRBV30; d_call: TRBD1; cdr3_aa: CAWSRQGGGSIFFETQYF